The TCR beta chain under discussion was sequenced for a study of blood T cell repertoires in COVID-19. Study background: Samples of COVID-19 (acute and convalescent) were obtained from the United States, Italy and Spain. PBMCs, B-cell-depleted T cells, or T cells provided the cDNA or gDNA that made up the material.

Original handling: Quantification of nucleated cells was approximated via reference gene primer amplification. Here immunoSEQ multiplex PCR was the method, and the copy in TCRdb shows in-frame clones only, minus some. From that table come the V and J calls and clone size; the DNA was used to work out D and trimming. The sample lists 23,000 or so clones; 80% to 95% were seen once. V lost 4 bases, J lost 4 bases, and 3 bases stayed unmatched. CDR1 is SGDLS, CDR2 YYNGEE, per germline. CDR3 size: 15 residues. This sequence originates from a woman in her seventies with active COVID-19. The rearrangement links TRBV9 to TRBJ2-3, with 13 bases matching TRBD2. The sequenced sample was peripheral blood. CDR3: CASSPGLAGSDTQYF. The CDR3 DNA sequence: TGTGCCAGCAGCCCGGGACTAGCGGGGTCAGATACGCAGTATTTT.